This T cell receptor beta chain emerged from a study of T cell responses to AZD1222 COVID-19 vaccine. This clone was seen only once. Clones were read by immunoSEQ multiplex PCR, and TCRdb kept only the in-frame ones, dropping some. The sample lists about 200,000 clones, about 94% occurring once. V lost 6 bases and J lost 5; bases outside the gene matches: 4. Germline V gene sequence: CDR1 SGHRS, CDR2 YFSETQ. This CDR3 region has 13 residues. The sequenced sample was peripheral blood, obtained 28 days after the second dose of the MenACWY control vaccine. The chain employs TRBV5-1 and TRBJ2-2; 7 bases fit TRBD1. This sequence originates from an adult who received the MenACWY meningococcal vaccine as a control. The CDR3 region has the DNA TGCGCCAGCACCCAGGGGGAAACCGGGGAGCTGTTTTTT. This gives the protein CASTQGETGELFF.